Following are 16 T cell receptor beta chains from one sample sequenced in a study of blood T cell repertoires in COVID-19. This table comes from immunoSEQ multiplex PCR, and its TCRdb copy is limited to in-frame clones, with some not included. Here the sample spans about 350,000 clones, approximately 91% being singletons. The specimen sequenced was PBMCs or T cells enriched from blood (not recorded which). These receptors came from a woman aged 25 to 45 who had been exposed to COVID-19.

This chain's CDR3 is CAWSTQGTNTEAFF. CDR3 in DNA: TGTGCCTGGAGTACACAGGGTACCAACACTGAAGCTTTCTTT. The chain is built from TRBV30 and TRBJ1-1; D perhaps matches TRBD1 (6 bases). The V end was cut by 2 bases, the J end by 2 bases, with 12 bases between. The CDR3 has 14 amino acids. Germline values: CDR1 GTSNPN, CDR2 SVGIG (reference sequence).

Notes on this clone: One base away lies a much larger clone, so this may be a sequencing read error. The chain employs TRBV9 and TRBJ2-7; 9 nucleotides agree with TRBD1. Germline trimming cut 3 bases from V and 1 base from J; bases unmatched to any gene: 2. Germline V CDR1 and CDR2: SGDLS, YYNGEE. The CDR3 consists of 14 residues. The CDR3: CASSDGTGSYEQYF. In DNA, the CDR3 is TGTGCCAGCAGCGACGGGACAGGGTCCTACGAGCAGTACTTC.

The chain recombines TRBV12-3 or TRBV12-4 with TRBJ2-7, with TRBD2 identical over 8 bases. The CDR3 length is 12 residues. Germline trimming cut 2 bases from V and 6 bases from J; bases unmatched to any gene: 0. The CDR3 protein is CASSLLAGEQYF. CDR3 coding DNA: TGTGCCAGCAGTTTACTAGCGGGCGAGCAGTACTTC.

The chain combines TRBV19 with TRBJ2-7; 16 bases map to TRBD2. CDR1 and CDR2 from the germline V gene are LNHDA and SQIVND (reference sequence). The J segment lost 6 bases and the V segment lost 2 bases, leaving 10 bases of the junction unmatched. The CDR3 is 18 amino acids. CDR3 DNA: TGTGCCAGTAGTATACGTCCCGGGACTAGCGGGAGGGCCGGCGAGCAGTACTTC. Translation gives CASSIRPGTSGRAGEQYF.

The V gene is TRBV5-3, the J gene TRBJ1-1; D gene ambiguous. TRBV5-3 is classed as an ORF, of uncertain function. This CDR3 has 13 amino acids. Trimming shortened V by 1 base and J by 3 bases, and 7 bases separated the two germline ends. This CDR3 is CARSLTVYTEAFF. The CDR3, as DNA: TGTGCCAGAAGCTTGACAGTGTACACTGAAGCTTTCTTT.

This clone showed up just once. V gene TRBV19 combines with J gene TRBJ2-1, with a weak D call TRBD2 (5 bases). Trimming took 7 bases from V and 7 from J, leaving 14 bases between them. This CDR3 spans 13 amino acids. CDR1 and CDR2 from the germline V gene are LNHDA and SQIVND (reference sequence). The CDR3 nucleotides are TGTGCCAGTAATCGGCCGTGGGAGAATGAGCAGTTCTTC. This translates into CASNRPWENEQFF.

Concerning this clone: Additional DNA sequences in this sample encode the identical CDR3. The gene calls are TRBV28 and TRBJ1-5; TRBD1 aligns across 8 bases. CDR1 is MDHEN, CDR2 SYDVKM, per germline. The CDR3 has 12 residues. V shed 8 bases, J shed 7 bases, and the junction held 4 bases outside the gene matches. CDR3 sequence (DNA): TGTGCCAGCCGGACAGGGTCACAGCCCCAGCATTTT. Encoded protein: CASRTGSQPQHF.

This sequence joins TRBV15 and TRBJ1-5; D is ambiguous. There are 16 residues in the CDR3. Germline CDR1 reads LNHNV; CDR2 reads YYDKDF (reference sequence). V was pared by 2 bases and J by 4 bases, with 15 bases between. Written as DNA, the CDR3 is TGTGCCACCAGCAGACGATCGGCGGCGCTAAATCAGCCCCAGCATTTT. It is translated as CATSRRSAALNQPQHF.

J is TRBJ1-2 and V is TRBV10-3; 8 bases match TRBD1. The J segment lost 2 bases and the V segment lost 4 bases, leaving 0 bases of the junction unmatched. Per germline, CDR1 ENHRY and CDR2 SYGVKD. CDR3 size: 13 residues. The CDR3 DNA reads TGTGCCATCAGTGGACAGGGGAACTATGGCTACACCTTC. Translation gives CAISGQGNYGYTF.

This clone has a handful of counts. The chain uses TRBV5-1 and TRBJ1-1, with TRBD1 identical over 8 bases. The germline V gene encodes CDR1 SGHRS and CDR2 YFSETQ. The CDR3 contains 14 residues. Losses at the gene ends were 5 bases for V and 4 bases for J; bases not matched to a gene: 7. The CDR3 sequence: CASSPGGGGTEAFF. Written as DNA, the CDR3 is TGCGCCAGCAGTCCAGGGGGCGGTGGCACTGAAGCTTTCTTT.

There are a few counts of this clone. The chain has TRBV7-8 and TRBJ2-7; weak D call: TRBD1 (6 bases). Deletions cut 7 bases from V and 0 bases from J, with 16 bases between. The CDR3 contains 15 residues. In germline, CDR1 is SGHVS, CDR2 FQNEAQ. The CDR3 region is CASTGDKVSSYEQYF. CDR3 bases: TGTGCCAGCACCGGGGACAAGGTGAGCTCCTACGAGCAGTACTTC.

The V gene is TRBV19, the J gene TRBJ1-1, with D perhaps matching TRBD1 (6 bases). The V end lost 11 bases, the J end lost 3 bases, and 16 bases lay between the germline ends. This CDR3 region has 13 residues. Germline V gene sequence: CDR1 LNHDA, CDR2 SQIVND (reference sequence). The CDR3 loop reads CAAGDRWDTEAFF. The CDR3 nucleotides are TGTGCCGCAGGAGACAGGTGGGACACTGAAGCTTTCTTT.

V gene TRBV12-5 combines with J gene TRBJ2-1; 8 bases are shared with TRBD1. J was trimmed by 7 bases and V by 6 bases; bases with no gene match: 8. The CDR3 totals 14 residues. CDR1 is LGHNT and CDR2 is FRNRAP in the germline V gene. The CDR3 DNA reads as TGTGCTAGTGGCTCGGGACAGGCAAGGAATGAGCAGTTCTTC. The encoded protein is CASGSGQARNEQFF.

This rearrangement joins TRBV7-2 to TRBJ1-2; TRBD1 matches 8 bases. The J segment lost 7 bases and the V segment lost 4 bases, leaving 8 bases of the junction unmatched. The CDR3 is 14 residues long. From germline, CDR1 is SGHTA and CDR2 FQGNSA. The CDR3 DNA follows: TGTGCCAGCAGCTCTCAAACAGGGGGTATTGGCTACACCTTC. Its protein is CASSSQTGGIGYTF.

This chain links TRBV10-2 with TRBJ1-6; 9 bases agree with TRBD1. The germline V gene encodes CDR1 WSHSY and CDR2 SAAADI. This CDR3 region has 15 residues. The V and J ends lost 5 bases and 7 bases, in that order; junction bases with no gene match: 6. The CDR3 sequence: CASSPRGTGNSPLHF. The CDR3 DNA reads TGCGCCAGCAGTCCGAGAGGGACAGGGAATTCACCCCTCCACTTT.

This clone was found once. This rearrangement joins TRBV27 to TRBJ1-2, with TRBD1 identical over 9 bases. The CDR3 totals 16 residues. V shed 8 bases, J shed 3 bases, and the junction held 13 bases outside the gene matches. Germline V gives CDR1 MNHEY, CDR2 SMNVEV (reference sequence). CDR3 amino acids: CASRRPGTGYDYGYTF. DNA for the CDR3: TGTGCCAGCCGACGTCCCGGGACAGGGTACGACTATGGCTACACCTTC.